This is a list of T cell receptor beta chains from one sample in a study of STAT5B mutations in CD4+ large granular lymphocyte leukemia. Clones were read by immunoSEQ multiplex PCR, and TCRdb kept only the in-frame ones, dropping some. The sample has 30,000 to 40,000 clones, about 91% seen once. Specimen: CD4+ T cells from blood buffy coats. These receptors all come from a human donor in good health. The CDR3 runs from the conserved cysteine through the conserved F or W. A D gene is named only where the DNA matches it firmly. Clone size is shown for a subset of rows, as once, few, many or a class of expanded clone.

>.|once|TRBJ1-3|TRBV12-5
TGTGCTAGTGGGTCCGGGCTCGAGAGAAACACCATATATTTT
CASGSGLERNTIYF
>TRBD1|.|TRBJ1-6|TRBV6-4
TGTGCCAGCAGTTTACAGGGGATTGGGTCACCCCTCCACTTT
CASSLQGIGSPLHF
>.|.|TRBJ2-4|TRBV4-1
TGCGCCAGCAGCCAGGACCCAGGTGGGTCGGCCAAAAACATTCAGTACTTC
CASSQDPGGSAKNIQYF
>.|.|TRBJ1-1|TRBV2
TGTGCCAGCAGTGTTGGGGGGATGAACACTGAAGCTTTCTTT
CASSVGGMNTEAFF
>.|.|TRBJ2-6|TRBV5-1
TGCGCCAGCAGCTTGCCCGGGGCCAACGTCCTGACTTTC
CASSLPGANVLTF
>TRBD2|.|TRBJ2-7|TRBV7-9
TGTGCCAGCAGCCCCCGTGGTAGCGGGAGCTCCAACGAGCAGTACTTC
CASSPRGSGSSNEQYF
>.|.|TRBJ2-6|TRBV7-2
TGTGCCAGCTCCCTTACCTCTGGGGCCAACGTCCTGACTTTC
CASSLTSGANVLTF
>.|.|TRBJ1-5|TRBV6-5
TGTGCCAGCAGTTACTCGCAGGGGTCAAGGCCCCAGCATTTT
CASSYSQGSRPQHF
>TRBD1|.|TRBJ1-4|TRBV19
TGTGCCAGTACCGTGGGACAGGGAATTAATGAAAAACTGTTTTTT
CASTVGQGINEKLFF
>.|few|TRBJ2-7|TRBV7-8
TGTGCCAGCAGCTTAGCTGGGACCCCGAACTACGAGCAGTACTTC
CASSLAGTPNYEQYF
>.|.|TRBJ1-4|TRBV6-1
TGTGCCAGCAGCGACGACAGGGAAAAACTGTTTTTT
CASSDDREKLFF
>TRBD1|.|TRBJ2-7|TRBV10-3
TGTGCCATCGGGAAGGGACAGGGAGCCTACGAGCAGTACTTC
CAIGKGQGAYEQYF
>.|.|TRBJ1-2|TRBV19
TGTGCCAGTAGTATAGATGTTGGCTACACCTTC
CASSIDVGYTF
>.|.|TRBJ2-3|TRBV7-2
TGTGCCAGCAGCCAAAACACAGATACGCAGTATTTT
CASSQNTDTQYF
>.|.|TRBJ1-1|TRBV6-6
TGTGCCAGCAGTTACGGGCAGATGGGTGAAGCTTTCTTT
CASSYGQMGEAFF
>.|.|TRBJ1-2|TRBV28
TGTGCCAGCAGAGCTAGTCTCGACTATGGCTACACCTTC
CASRASLDYGYTF
>.|.|TRBJ2-2|TRBV19
TGTGCCAGTAGGATAAGCTGGAGTCCAGGGACCGGGGAGCTGTTTTTT
CASRISWSPGTGELFF
>.|.|TRBJ1-1|TRBV11-3
TGTGCCAGCAGCTTAGGACAGGACACTGAAGCTTTCTTT
CASSLGQDTEAFF
>.|.|TRBJ2-7|TRBV11-2
TGTGCCAGCAGTATAGGGGCGGCAGGGGTCTACGAGCAGTACTTC
CASSIGAAGVYEQYF
>TRBD2|.|TRBJ2-7|TRBV6-6
TGTGCCAGCAGCGGACTAGCGGGAGCCCTCGAGCAGTACTTC
CASSGLAGALEQYF
>.|.|TRBJ1-3|TRBV6-5
TGTGCCAGCTCCCCGGCGCTCTCTGGAAACACCATATATTTT
CASSPALSGNTIYF
>.|.|TRBJ1-5|TRBV6-6
TGTGCCAGCAGTTATTCCGGGGCCGATAAAGCCCAGCATTTT
CASSYSGADKAQHF
>.|.|TRBJ1-3|TRBV7-6
TGTGCCAGCAGAAATCCCTTCAGCTCTGGAAACACCATATATTTT
CASRNPFSSGNTIYF
>.|.|TRBJ1-3|TRBV19
TGTGCCAGTAGCCTACAGGGAGCTGGAAACACCATATATTTT
CASSLQGAGNTIYF
>.|.|TRBJ2-5|TRBV6-6
TGTGCCAGCAGACAGGGCGTGGAGACCCAGTACTTC
CASRQGVETQYF
>TRBD1|.|TRBJ1-3|TRBV4-1
TGCGCCAGCAGCCAAGCGAGATACAGGGGTGGAGGAAACACCATATATTTT
CASSQARYRGGGNTIYF
>.|.|TRBJ1-2|TRBV6-5
TGTGCCAGCAGTTACGGGCAGGCTCGACCCGGCTACACCTTC
CASSYGQARPGYTF
>TRBD2|.|TRBJ2-2|TRBV5-4
TGTGCCAGCAGCTTGGCAGCGGGAGGGCGTGGCGGGGAGCTGTTTTTT
CASSLAAGGRGGELFF
>.|.|TRBJ1-5|TRBV10-2
TGCGCCAGCATGCTCTATAGCAATCAGCCCCAGCATTTT
CASMLYSNQPQHF
>.|.|TRBJ2-7|TRBV9
TGTGCCAGCAGCCAGAACCCCTTCGAGCAGTACTTC
CASSQNPFEQYF
>TRBD1|.|TRBJ1-6|TRBV6-5
TGTGCCAGCAGTTCCTACAGGGGTAATTCACCCCTCCACTTT
CASSSYRGNSPLHF
>.|.|TRBJ1-2|TRBV23-1
TGCGCCAGCAGTCAATGGTGTAGGGGAGAGAACTATGGCTACACCTTC
CASSQWCRGENYGYTF
>TRBD1|.|TRBJ1-5|TRBV19
TGTGCCAGTAGTATCCGAGGGACAGGGGGCAATCAGCCCCAGCATTTT
CASSIRGTGGNQPQHF
>.|.|TRBJ1-5|TRBV5-5
TGTGCCAGCAGCTGGCTGTCGGGGGGGGCTCAGCCCCAGCATTTT
CASSWLSGGAQPQHF
>.|.|TRBJ2-3|TRBV6-1
TGTGCCAGCAGTGAAACCCACCCGTGGAATACGCAGTATTTT
CASSETHPWNTQYF
>TRBD2|.|TRBJ2-7|TRBV30
TGTGCCTGGAGTGGCCCTTGGGGGGGAGAGCAGTACTTC
CAWSGPWGGEQYF
>.|.|TRBJ2-7|TRBV6-6
TGTGCCAGCAGCACGCCGGGACAAGCCTACGAGCAGTACTTC
CASSTPGQAYEQYF
>.|.|TRBJ1-3|TRBV28
TGTGCCAGCAGTTTAGGCCAGCCCGGAAACACCATATATTTT
CASSLGQPGNTIYF
>.|.|TRBJ1-2|TRBV2
TGTGCCAGCAGGGGCCAGGGCACCTATGGCTACACCTTC
CASRGQGTYGYTF
>.|.|TRBJ1-1|TRBV6-5
TGTGCCAGCAGAAGGGGAGAGTTGAGCACTGAAGCTTTCTTT
CASRRGELSTEAFF
>TRBD1|.|TRBJ1-6|TRBV9
TGTGCCAGCAGCCGAGGGGGCCCCCATAATTCACCCCTCCACTTT
CASSRGGPHNSPLHF
>.|.|TRBJ1-1|TRBV5-4
TGTGCCAGCCACAGGGAATCGGGCACTGAAGCTTTCTTT
CASHRESGTEAFF
>TRBD2|.|TRBJ2-1|TRBV7-8
TGTGCCAGCAGCTTAGACGCGGGGGGGCCGAATGAGCAGTTCTTC
CASSLDAGGPNEQFF
>.|.|TRBJ2-7|TRBV5-6
TGTGCCAGCAGCTTTGAGAGAGTCCGGTACTTC
CASSFERVRYF
>.|.|TRBJ2-5|TRBV5-1
TGCGCCAGCAGCCGTCAAGAGACCCAGTACTTC
CASSRQETQYF
>.|.|TRBJ2-2|TRBV19
TGTGCCAGTAGACACCCGGTAGACACCGGGGAGCTGTTTTTT
CASRHPVDTGELFF
>TRBD1|.|TRBJ2-7|TRBV7-2
TGTGCCAGCAGCCCGCCGGGGACAGGCCGCCCCCGGTACTTC
CASSPPGTGRPRYF
>.|.|TRBJ1-2|TRBV13
TGTGCCAGCAGTCTCCTCTGGGACGGGGGAACGAACTATGGCTACACCTTC
CASSLLWDGGTNYGYTF
>TRBD2|.|TRBJ2-3|TRBV5-1
TGCGCCAGCAGCTCCCGGTCTAGCGGGGGGGCGGATACGCAGTATTTT
CASSSRSSGGADTQYF
>.|.|TRBJ1-2|TRBV7-9
TGTGCCAGCATGCGGGCCCCTCCAGGCTATGGCTGCACCTTC
CASMRAPPGYGCTF
>TRBD1|.|TRBJ1-3|TRBV6-5
TGTGCCAGCACCCCCGGGACAGTGAACTCCATATATTTT
CASTPGTVNSIYF
>TRBD1|few|TRBJ1-1|TRBV4-3
TGCGCCAGCCGGGACAGTCGGAACACTGAAGCTTTCTTT
CASRDSRNTEAFF
>.|once|TRBJ1-5|TRBV11-2
TGTGCCAGCAGCTTAGAGGGGGGTAATCAGCCCCAGCATTTT
CASSLEGGNQPQHF
>.|.|TRBJ1-1|TRBV5-1
TGCGCCAGCAGCTGGAGTGACACACCCACTGAAGCTTTCTTT
CASSWSDTPTEAFF